Listed below are T cell receptor beta chains from one sample, sequenced in a study of blood T cell repertoires in COVID-19. TCRdb keeps only in-frame clones here, not all; method: immunoSEQ multiplex PCR. The sample carries about 320,000 clones, over 90% recorded once. Sequencing input: PBMCs or T cells enriched from blood (not recorded which). Receptor source: a woman aged 25-40 years who had been exposed to COVID-19. Each CDR3 is given with its conserved first and last residue. A D gene is named only where the DNA matches it firmly. Some rows mark clone size as missing; the rest say once, few, many or name a class of expanded clone.

.,TRBJ1-1,TRBV30,.,TGTGCCTGGAGTGTTGGATCAGGCGGGGGGACTGAAGCTTTCTTT,CAWSVGSGGGTEAFF
.,TRBJ1-1,TRBV4-2,.,TGTGCCAGCAGCCCTAGTCCCCGGAACACTGAAGCTTTCTTT,CASSPSPRNTEAFF
.,TRBJ2-7,TRBV6-6,TRBD1,TGTGCCAGCAGCCCCGACAGGGTTTCCTACGAGCAGTACTTC,CASSPDRVSYEQYF
few,TRBJ1-2,TRBV4-1,TRBD1,TGCGCCAGCAGCCAAGCGGGACAGTTCTATGGCTACACCTTC,CASSQAGQFYGYTF
.,TRBJ1-2,TRBV11-2,.,TGTGCCAGCAGCTTACGCACAGGGTCCGGGAACTATGGCTACACCTTC,CASSLRTGSGNYGYTF
.,TRBJ2-1,TRBV7-6,.,TGTGCCAGCAGCTTAGTTCCCAGGGTGGACGAGCAGTTCTTC,CASSLVPRVDEQFF
.,TRBJ2-7,TRBV5-4,.,TGTGCCAGCAGCTTGAAGGGGGAACCCTCCTACGAGCAGTACTTC,CASSLKGEPSYEQYF
.,TRBJ1-2,TRBV6-5,TRBD1,TGTGCCAGCAAGTTGCCAGGGGGGTCCTATGGCTACACCTTC,CASKLPGGSYGYTF
.,TRBJ1-2,TRBV5-4,.,TGTGCCAGCAGCTTGAACAGAGCTAACTATGGCTACACCTTC,CASSLNRANYGYTF
once,TRBJ2-1,TRBV5-6,.,TGTGCCAGCAGCCTCCGACCGAGGAATGAGCAGTTCTTC,CASSLRPRNEQFF